The T cell receptor beta chain under discussion was sequenced for a study of OX40 agonist ivuxolimab in advanced cancers. Study summary: Ivuxolimab, which patients received intravenously every 2 weeks, was dosed at 0.01 to 10 mg/kg. Participants, approximately 83% male, averaged roughly 55 years of age, ranging from roughly 20 to 79.

Findings and caveats of the study: Partial responders treated at 0.1-3.0 mg/kg exhibited clonal expansion among the lowest measured.

With regard to this clone: Its specificity is not known.

TCRdb's table, derived via immunoSEQ multiplex PCR, lists solely in-frame clones and lacks some. The sample yields approximately 44,000 clones, around 90% seen once. V dropped 7 bases and J dropped 4 bases, with 11 bases sitting between them. The CDR3 is 12 amino acids. Germline CDR1 SGDLS, CDR2 YYNGEE. Blood samples were obtained at baseline, cycle 4 day 1, and cycle 7 day 1. This chain connects TRBV9 to TRBJ1-2; a possible D gene is TRBD1 (6 bases). The sample consisted of CD4+ or CD8+ T cells sorted from blood, taken in a trial of the OX40 agonist ivuxolimab. This sequence was found in an adult with an advanced solid tumor such as melanoma, head and neck, liver or kidney cancer. DNA for the CDR3: TGTGCCAGCCTGGACAGCTTCTATGGCTACACCTTC. It yields the protein CASLDSFYGYTF.